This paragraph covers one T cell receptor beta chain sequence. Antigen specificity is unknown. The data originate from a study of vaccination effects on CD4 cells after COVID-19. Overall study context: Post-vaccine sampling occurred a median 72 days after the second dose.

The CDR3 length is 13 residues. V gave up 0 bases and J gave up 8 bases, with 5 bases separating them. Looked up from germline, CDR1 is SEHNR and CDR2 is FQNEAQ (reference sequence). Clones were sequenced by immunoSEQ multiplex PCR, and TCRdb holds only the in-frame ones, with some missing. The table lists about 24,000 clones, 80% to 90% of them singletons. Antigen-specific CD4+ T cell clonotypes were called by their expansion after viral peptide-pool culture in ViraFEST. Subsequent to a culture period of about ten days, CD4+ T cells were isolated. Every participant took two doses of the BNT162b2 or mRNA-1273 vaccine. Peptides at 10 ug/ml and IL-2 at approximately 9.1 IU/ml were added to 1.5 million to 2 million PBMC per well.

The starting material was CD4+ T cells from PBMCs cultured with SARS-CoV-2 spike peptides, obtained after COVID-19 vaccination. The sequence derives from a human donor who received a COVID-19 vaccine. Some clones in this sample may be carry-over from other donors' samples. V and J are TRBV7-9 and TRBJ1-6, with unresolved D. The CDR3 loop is CASSLATYSPLHF. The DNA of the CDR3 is TGTGCCAGCAGCTTAGCGACTTATTCACCCCTCCACTTT.